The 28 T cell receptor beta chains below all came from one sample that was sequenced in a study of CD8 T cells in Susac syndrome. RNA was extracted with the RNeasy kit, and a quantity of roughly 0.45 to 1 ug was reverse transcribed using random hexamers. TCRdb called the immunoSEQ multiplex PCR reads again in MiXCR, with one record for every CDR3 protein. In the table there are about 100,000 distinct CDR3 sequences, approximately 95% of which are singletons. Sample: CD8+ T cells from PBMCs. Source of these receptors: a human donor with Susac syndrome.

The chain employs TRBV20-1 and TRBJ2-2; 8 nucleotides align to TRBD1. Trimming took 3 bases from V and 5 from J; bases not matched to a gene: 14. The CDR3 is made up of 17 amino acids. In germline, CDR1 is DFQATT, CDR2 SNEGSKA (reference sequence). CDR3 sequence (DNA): TGCAGTGCTAGCGCAGGGGGCGAGATAGGTGGAACCGGGGAGCTGTTTTTT. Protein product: CSASAGGEIGGTGELFF.

CDR3 sequence reads: CASSPLETYEQYF. In nucleotides, the CDR3 is TGTGCCAGCTCACCACTGGAGACATACGAGCAGTACTTC. The J gene is TRBJ2-7, the V gene TRBV18, with no clear D. The CDR3 extends over 13 amino acids. V dropped 1 base and J dropped 4 bases, with 8 bases sitting between them. Germline CDR1 and CDR2: KGHSH and LQKENI.

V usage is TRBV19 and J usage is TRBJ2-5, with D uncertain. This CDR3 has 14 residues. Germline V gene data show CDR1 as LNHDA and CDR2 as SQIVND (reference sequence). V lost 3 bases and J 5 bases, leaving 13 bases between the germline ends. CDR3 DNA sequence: TGTGCCAGTAGTATTGGCGGCATCCAGGAGACCCAGTACTTC. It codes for CASSIGGIQETQYF.

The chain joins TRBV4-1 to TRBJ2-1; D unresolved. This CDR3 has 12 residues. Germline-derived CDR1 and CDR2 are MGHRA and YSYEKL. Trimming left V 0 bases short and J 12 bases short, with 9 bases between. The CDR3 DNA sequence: TGCGCCAGCAGCCAAGATCGAAGTATGCAGTTCTTC. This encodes CASSQDRSMQFF.

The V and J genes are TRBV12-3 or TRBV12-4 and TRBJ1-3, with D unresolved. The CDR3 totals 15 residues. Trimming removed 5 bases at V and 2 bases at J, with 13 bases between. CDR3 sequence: CASSLQPGTGNTIYF. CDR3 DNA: TGTGCCAGCAGTCTACAGCCTGGCACTGGAAACACCATATATTTT.

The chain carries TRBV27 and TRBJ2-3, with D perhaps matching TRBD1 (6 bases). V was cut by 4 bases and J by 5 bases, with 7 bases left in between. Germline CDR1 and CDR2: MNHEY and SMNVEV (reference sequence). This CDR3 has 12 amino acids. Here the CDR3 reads CASSSTGDTQYF. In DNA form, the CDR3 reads TGTGCCAGCAGTTCGACAGGAGATACGCAGTATTTT.

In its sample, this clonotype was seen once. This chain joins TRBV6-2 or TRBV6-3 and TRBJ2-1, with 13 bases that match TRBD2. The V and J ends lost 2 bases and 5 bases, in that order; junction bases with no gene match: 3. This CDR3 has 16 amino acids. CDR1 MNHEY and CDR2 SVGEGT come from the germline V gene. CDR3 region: CASSYDGTSGNNEQFF. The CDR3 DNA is TGTGCCAGCAGTTACGACGGGACTAGCGGGAACAATGAGCAGTTCTTC.

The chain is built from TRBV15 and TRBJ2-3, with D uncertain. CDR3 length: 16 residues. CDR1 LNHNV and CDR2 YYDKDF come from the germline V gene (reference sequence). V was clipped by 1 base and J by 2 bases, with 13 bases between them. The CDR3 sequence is CATSRASDVYTDTQYF. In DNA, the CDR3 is TGTGCCACCAGCAGAGCGTCGGACGTATACACAGATACGCAGTATTTT.

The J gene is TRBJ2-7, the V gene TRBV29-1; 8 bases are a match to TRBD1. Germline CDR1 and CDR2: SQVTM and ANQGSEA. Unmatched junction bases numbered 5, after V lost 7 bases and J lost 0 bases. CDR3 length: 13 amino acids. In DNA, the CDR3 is TGCAGCGCCCGGACAGGGAGCTCCTACGAGCAGTACTTC. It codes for CSARTGSSYEQYF.

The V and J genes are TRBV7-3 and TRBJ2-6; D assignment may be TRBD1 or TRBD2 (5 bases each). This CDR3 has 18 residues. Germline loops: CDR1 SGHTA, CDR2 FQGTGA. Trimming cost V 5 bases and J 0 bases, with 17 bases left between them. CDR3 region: CASSLLGPLSSGANVLTF. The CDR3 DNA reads TGTGCCAGCAGCCTACTGGGACCGTTATCCTCTGGGGCCAACGTCCTGACTTTC.

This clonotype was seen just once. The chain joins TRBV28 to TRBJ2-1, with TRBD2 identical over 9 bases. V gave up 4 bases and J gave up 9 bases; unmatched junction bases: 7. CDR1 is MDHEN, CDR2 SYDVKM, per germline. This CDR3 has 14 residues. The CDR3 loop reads CASSWREGLSEQFF. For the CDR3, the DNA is TGTGCCAGCAGTTGGCGGGAGGGCCTGAGTGAGCAGTTCTTC.

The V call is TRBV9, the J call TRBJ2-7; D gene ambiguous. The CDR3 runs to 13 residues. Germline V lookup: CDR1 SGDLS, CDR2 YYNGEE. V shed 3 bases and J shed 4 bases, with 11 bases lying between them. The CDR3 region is CASSETPWYEQYF. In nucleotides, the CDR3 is TGTGCCAGCAGCGAGACCCCGTGGTACGAGCAGTACTTC.

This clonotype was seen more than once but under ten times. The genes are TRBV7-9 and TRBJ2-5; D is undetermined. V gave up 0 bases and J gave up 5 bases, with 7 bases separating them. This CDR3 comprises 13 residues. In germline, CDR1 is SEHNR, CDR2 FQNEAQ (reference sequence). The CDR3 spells CASSLAPRETQYF. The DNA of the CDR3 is TGTGCCAGCAGCTTAGCCCCACGGGAGACCCAGTACTTC.

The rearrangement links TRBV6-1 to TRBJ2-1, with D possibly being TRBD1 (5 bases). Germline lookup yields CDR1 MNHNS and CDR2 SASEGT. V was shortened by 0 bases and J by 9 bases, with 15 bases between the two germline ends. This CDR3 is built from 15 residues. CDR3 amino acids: CASSEAQGKFSEQFF. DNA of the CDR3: TGTGCCAGCAGTGAAGCGCAGGGAAAGTTCAGTGAGCAGTTCTTC.

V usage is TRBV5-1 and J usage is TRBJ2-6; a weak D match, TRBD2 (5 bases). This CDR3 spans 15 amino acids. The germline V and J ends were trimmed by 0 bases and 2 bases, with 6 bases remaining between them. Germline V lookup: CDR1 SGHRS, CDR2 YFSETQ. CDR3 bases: TGCGCCAGCAGCTTGGGAGGGACTGGGGCCAACGTCCTGACTTTC. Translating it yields CASSLGGTGANVLTF. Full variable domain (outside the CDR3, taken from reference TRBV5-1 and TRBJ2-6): KAGVTQTPRYLIKTRGQQVTLSCSPISGHRSVSWYQQTPGQGLQFLFEYFSETQRNKGNFPGRFSGRQFSNSRSEMNVSTLELGDSALYLCASSLGGTGANVLTFGAGSRLTVL.

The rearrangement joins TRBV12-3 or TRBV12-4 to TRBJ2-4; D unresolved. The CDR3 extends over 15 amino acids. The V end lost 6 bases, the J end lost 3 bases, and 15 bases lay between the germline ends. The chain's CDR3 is CASSSDPLGKNIQYF. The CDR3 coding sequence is TGTGCCAGCAGCTCGGACCCCTTGGGCAAAAACATTCAGTACTTC.

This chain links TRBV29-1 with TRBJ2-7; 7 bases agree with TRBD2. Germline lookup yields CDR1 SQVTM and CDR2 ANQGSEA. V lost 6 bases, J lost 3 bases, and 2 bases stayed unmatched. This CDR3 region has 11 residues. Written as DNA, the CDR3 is TGCAGCGTGGGGGGGGTCTACGAGCAGTACTTC. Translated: CSVGGVYEQYF.

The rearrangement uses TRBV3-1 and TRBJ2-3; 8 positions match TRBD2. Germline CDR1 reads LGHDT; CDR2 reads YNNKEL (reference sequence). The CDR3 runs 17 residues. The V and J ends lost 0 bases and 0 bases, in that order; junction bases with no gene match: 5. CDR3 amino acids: CASSQDPPSGSTDTQYF. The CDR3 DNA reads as TGTGCCAGCAGCCAAGATCCTCCTAGCGGGAGCACAGATACGCAGTATTTT.

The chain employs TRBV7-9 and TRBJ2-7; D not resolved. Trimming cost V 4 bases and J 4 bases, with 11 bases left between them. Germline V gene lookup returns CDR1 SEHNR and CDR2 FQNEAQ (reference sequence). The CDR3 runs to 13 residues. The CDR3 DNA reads TGTGCCAGCAGCTCCAGGAGCAGATACGAGCAGTACTTC. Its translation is CASSSRSRYEQYF.

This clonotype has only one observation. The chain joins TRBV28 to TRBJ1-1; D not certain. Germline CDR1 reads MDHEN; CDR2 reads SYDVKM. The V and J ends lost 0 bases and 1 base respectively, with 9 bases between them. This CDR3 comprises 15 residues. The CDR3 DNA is TGTGCCAGCAGTTTATGGCAGCAGCCGAACACTGAAGCTTTCTTT. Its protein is CASSLWQQPNTEAFF.

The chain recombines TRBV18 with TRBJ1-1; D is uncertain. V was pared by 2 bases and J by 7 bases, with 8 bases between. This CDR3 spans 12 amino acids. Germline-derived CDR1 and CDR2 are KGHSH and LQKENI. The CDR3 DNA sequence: TGTGCCAGCTCACCAGTAGGGAATGAAGCTTTCTTT. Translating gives CASSPVGNEAFF.

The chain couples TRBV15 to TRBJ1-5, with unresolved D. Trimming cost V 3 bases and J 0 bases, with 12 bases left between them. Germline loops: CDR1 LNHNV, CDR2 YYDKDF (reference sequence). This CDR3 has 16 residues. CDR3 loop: CATSREAAYSNQPQHF. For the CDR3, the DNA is TGTGCCACCAGCAGGGAGGCGGCCTATAGCAATCAGCCCCAGCATTTT.

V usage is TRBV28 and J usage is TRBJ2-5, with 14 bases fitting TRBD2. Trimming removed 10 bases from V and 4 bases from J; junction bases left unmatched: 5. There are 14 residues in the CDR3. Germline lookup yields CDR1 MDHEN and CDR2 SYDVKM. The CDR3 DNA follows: TGTGCCACCGGACTAGCGGGAGGAATAGAGACCCAGTACTTC. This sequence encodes CATGLAGGIETQYF.

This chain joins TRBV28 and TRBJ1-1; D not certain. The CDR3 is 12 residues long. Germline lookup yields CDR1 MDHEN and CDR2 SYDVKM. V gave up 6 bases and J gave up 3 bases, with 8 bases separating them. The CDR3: CASSVEYTEAFF. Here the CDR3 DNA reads TGTGCCAGCAGCGTAGAGTACACTGAAGCTTTCTTT.

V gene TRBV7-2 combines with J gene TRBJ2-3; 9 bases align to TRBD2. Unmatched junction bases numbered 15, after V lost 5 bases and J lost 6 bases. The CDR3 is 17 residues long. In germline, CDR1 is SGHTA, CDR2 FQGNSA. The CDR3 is CASSPPGLARVADTQYF. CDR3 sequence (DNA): TGTGCCAGCAGCCCCCCGGGACTAGCAAGGGTTGCGGATACGCAGTATTTT.

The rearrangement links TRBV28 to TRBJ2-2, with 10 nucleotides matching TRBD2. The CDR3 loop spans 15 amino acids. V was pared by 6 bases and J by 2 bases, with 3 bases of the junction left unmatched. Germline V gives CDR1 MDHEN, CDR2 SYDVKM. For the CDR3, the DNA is TGTGCCAGCAGGGGGACTAGCGAAAACACCGGGGAGCTGTTTTTT. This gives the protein CASRGTSENTGELFF.

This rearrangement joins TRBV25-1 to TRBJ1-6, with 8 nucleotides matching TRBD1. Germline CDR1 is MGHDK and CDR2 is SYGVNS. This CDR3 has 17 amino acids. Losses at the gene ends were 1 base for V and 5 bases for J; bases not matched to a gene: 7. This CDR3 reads CASSEWGPTGDNSPLHF. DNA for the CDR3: TGTGCCAGCAGTGAATGGGGACCGACAGGGGATAATTCACCCCTCCACTTT.

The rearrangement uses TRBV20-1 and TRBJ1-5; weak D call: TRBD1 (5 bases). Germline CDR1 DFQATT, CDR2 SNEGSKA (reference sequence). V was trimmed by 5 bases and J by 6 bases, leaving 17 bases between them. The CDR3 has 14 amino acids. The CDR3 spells CSAFHPTDGQPQHF. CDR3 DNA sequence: TGCAGTGCTTTCCACCCGACAGACGGTCAGCCCCAGCATTTT.